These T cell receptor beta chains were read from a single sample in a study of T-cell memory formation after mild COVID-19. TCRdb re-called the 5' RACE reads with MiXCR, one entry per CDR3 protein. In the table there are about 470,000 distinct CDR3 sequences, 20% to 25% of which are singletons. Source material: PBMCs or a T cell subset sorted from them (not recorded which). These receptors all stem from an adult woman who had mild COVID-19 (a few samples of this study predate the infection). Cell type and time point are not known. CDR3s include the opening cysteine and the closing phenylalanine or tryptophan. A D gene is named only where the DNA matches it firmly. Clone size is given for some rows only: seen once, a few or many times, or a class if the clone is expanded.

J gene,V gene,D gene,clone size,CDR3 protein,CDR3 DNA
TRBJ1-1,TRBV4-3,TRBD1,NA,CASSQEAETGLNTEAFF,TGCGCCAGCAGCCAAGAGGCGGAGACAGGGCTGAACACTGAAGCTTTCTTT
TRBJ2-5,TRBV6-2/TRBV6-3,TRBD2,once,CASRRIGGSEETQYF,TGTGCCAGCAGAAGAATAGGCGGGAGCGAGGAGACCCAGTACTTC
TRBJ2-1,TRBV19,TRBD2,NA,CASSMKAGGYNEQFF,TGTGCCAGTAGTATGAAAGCGGGAGGCTACAATGAGCAGTTCTTC
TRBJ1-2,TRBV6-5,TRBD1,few,CASITTRDRGGYTF,TGTGCCAGTATAACGACTCGGGACAGGGGTGGCTACACCTTC
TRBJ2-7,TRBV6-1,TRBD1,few,CASSVRGQGAYEQYF,TGTGCCAGCAGTGTCCGGGGACAGGGGGCTTACGAGCAGTACTTC
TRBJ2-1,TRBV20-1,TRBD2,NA,CSARDSTTSGGQWVSEQFF,TGCAGTGCTAGAGATTCAACGACTAGCGGGGGGCAGTGGGTTTCTGAGCAGTTCTTC
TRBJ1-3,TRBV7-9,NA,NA,CASSLAPISGNTIYF,TGTGCCAGCAGCTTAGCGCCTATATCTGGAAACACCATATATTTT
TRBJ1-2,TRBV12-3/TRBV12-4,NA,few,CASSFGAGAIGYTF,TGTGCCAGCAGTTTTGGGGCAGGGGCTATAGGCTACACCTTC
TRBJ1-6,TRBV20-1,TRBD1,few,CSATPGGAWNSPLHF,TGCAGTGCCACTCCAGGGGGCGCCTGGAATTCACCCCTCCACTTT
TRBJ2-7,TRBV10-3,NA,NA,CAISEPSAYEQYF,TGTGCCATCAGTGAACCCAGTGCCTACGAGCAGTACTTC
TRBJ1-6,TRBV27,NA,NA,CASRTGLREGSPLHF,TGTGCCAGCAGGACGGGACTCAGGGAGGGTTCACCCCTCCACTTT
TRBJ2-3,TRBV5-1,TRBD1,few,CASSGWTGSTDTQYF,TGCGCCAGCAGCGGGTGGACAGGGAGCACAGATACGCAGTATTTT
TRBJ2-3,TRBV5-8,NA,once,CAIPPGPTTDTQYF,TGTGCCATTCCCCCGGGCCCCACCACAGATACGCAGTATTTT
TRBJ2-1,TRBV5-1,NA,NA,CASSFGSSYNEQFF,TGCGCCAGCAGCTTCGGCAGCTCCTACAATGAGCAGTTCTTC
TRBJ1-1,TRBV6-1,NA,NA,CASSEAGLAPNTEAFF,TGTGCCAGCAGTGAAGCGGGCCTAGCCCCGAACACTGAAGCTTTCTTT
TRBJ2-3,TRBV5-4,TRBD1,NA,CASSRATGTGGDTQYF,TGTGCCAGCAGTCGTGCCACCGGGACAGGCGGAGATACGCAGTATTTT
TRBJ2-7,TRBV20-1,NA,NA,CSATGGSREQYF,TGCAGTGCTACAGGGGGGTCCCGGGAGCAGTACTTC
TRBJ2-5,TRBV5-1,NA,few,CASYERGTQYF,TGCGCCAGCTATGAACGCGGGACCCAGTACTTC
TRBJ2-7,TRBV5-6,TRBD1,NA,CASSFGTGFFGEQYF,TGTGCCAGCAGCTTTGGGACAGGGTTCTTCGGCGAGCAGTACTTC
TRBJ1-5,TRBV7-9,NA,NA,CASSLAGGEWQPQHF,TGTGCCAGCAGCTTAGCGGGTGGTGAGTGGCAGCCCCAGCATTTT
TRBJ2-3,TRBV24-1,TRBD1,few,CATSEYRGADTQYF,TGTGCCACCAGTGAATACAGGGGAGCAGATACGCAGTATTTT
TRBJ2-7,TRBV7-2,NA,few,CASSRQVSYEQYF,TGTGCCAGCAGCCGACAGGTGTCCTACGAGCAGTACTTC
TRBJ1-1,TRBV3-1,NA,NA,CASSLILGVSEAFF,TGTGCCAGCAGCCTTATCTTAGGGGTATCTGAAGCTTTCTTT
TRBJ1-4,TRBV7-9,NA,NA,CASSQKYQGLEKLFF,TGTGCCAGCAGCCAAAAGTATCAGGGCTTGGAAAAACTGTTTTTT
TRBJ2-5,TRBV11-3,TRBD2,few,CASSPSGSTETQYF,TGTGCCAGCAGTCCTAGCGGGAGTACCGAGACCCAGTACTTC
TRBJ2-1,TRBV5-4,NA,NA,CASSLVAAGNEQFF,TGTGCCAGCAGCTTGGTAGCGGCGGGAAATGAGCAGTTCTTC
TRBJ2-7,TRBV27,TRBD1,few,CASSRGTASSYEQYF,TGTGCCAGCAGTCGAGGGACAGCCAGCTCCTACGAGCAGTACTTC
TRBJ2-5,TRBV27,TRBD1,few,CASMGQGAEETQYF,TGTGCCAGCATGGGACAGGGGGCCGAGGAGACCCAGTACTTC
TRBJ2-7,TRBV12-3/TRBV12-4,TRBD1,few,CASSPTGGVSYEQYF,TGTGCCAGCAGCCCGACAGGGGGCGTCTCCTACGAGCAGTACTTC
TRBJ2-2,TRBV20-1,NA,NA,CSAPGQLNTGELFF,TGCAGTGCCCCCGGACAGCTGAACACCGGGGAGCTGTTTTTT
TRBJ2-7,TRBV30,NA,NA,CAWRSPGKGSEQYF,TGTGCCTGGAGATCCCCAGGGAAAGGGTCCGAGCAGTACTTC
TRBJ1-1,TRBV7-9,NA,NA,CASSPNPTGLVFTEAFF,TGTGCCAGCAGCCCCAACCCCACAGGGTTAGTTTTCACTGAAGCTTTCTTT
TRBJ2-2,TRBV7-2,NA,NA,CASSPQGIGAGELFF,TGTGCCAGCAGCCCCCAAGGGATTGGGGCCGGGGAGCTGTTTTTT
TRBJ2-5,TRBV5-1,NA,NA,CASRLQGSGEETQYF,TGCGCCAGCAGACTACAGGGATCCGGGGAAGAGACCCAGTACTTC
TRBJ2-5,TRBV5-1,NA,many,CASSFSQGGETQYF,TGCGCCAGCAGCTTCTCACAGGGCGGCGAGACCCAGTACTTC
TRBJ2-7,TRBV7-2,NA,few,CASSLRENYEQYF,TGTGCCAGCAGCTTACGGGAGAACTACGAGCAGTACTTC
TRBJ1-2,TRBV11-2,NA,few,CASSLDPLGYGYTF,TGTGCCAGCAGCTTAGATCCGTTGGGATATGGCTACACCTTC
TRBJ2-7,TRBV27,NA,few,CASGLGFRGDEQYF,TGTGCCTCTGGATTGGGATTCCGTGGGGACGAGCAGTACTTC
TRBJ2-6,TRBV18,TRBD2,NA,CASSPPGRVFANVLTF,TGTGCCAGCTCACCCCCCGGGAGGGTATTCGCCAACGTCCTGACTTTC
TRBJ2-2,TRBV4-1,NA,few,CASSQINLRSANTGELFF,TGCGCCAGCAGCCAAATAAATCTCCGAAGCGCGAACACCGGGGAGCTGTTTTTT
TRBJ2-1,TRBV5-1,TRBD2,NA,CASSLPAGDEQFF,TGCGCCAGCAGCTTACCGGCGGGGGATGAGCAGTTCTTC